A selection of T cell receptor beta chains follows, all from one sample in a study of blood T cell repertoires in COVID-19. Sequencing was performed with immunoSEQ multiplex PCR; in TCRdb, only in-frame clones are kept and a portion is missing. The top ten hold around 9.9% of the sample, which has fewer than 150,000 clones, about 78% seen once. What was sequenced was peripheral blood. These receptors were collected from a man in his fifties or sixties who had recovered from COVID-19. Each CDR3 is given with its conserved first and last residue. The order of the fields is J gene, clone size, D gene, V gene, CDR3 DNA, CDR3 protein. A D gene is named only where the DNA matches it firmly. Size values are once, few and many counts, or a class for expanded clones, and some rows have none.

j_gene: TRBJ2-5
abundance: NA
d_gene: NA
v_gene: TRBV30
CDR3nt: TGTGCCCTTTCGGGAAACCGACGAGGGGAGACCCAGTACTTC
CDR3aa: CALSGNRRGETQYF

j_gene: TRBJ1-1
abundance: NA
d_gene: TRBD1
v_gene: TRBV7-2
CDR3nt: TGTGCCAGCAGCTTAGGACAGGGGAACACTGAAGCTTTCTTT
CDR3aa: CASSLGQGNTEAFF

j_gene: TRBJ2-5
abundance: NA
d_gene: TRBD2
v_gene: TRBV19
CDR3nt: TGTGCCAGCCGATGGGGAGGGGAGACCCAGTACTTC
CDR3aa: CASRWGGETQYF

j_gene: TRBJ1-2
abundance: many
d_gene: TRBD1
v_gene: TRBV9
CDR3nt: TGTGCCAGCAGCCCCGAGGACAGGGGGGGGTATGGCTACACCTTC
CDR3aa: CASSPEDRGGYGYTF

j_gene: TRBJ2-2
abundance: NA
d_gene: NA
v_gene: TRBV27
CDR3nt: TGTGCCAGCAGTTGGGCGGGGGCCACCGGGGAGCTGTTTTTT
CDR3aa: CASSWAGATGELFF

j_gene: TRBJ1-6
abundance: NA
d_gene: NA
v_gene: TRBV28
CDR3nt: TGTGCCAGCAGCGTATTACAGGGATCCTATAATTCACCCCTCCACTTT
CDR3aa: CASSVLQGSYNSPLHF

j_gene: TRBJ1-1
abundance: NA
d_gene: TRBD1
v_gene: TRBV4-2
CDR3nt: TGTGCCAGCAGCCAAGCAACAGGGGGAACGTTAGGCACTGAAGCTTTCTTT
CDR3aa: CASSQATGGTLGTEAFF

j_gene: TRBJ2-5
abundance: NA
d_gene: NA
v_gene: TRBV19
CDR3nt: TGTGCCAGTAGTATAGATCTGGAGACCCAGTACTTC
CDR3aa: CASSIDLETQYF

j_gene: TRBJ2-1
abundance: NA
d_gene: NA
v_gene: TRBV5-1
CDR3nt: TGCGCCAGCAGCTTGGGGGGGACACCCAGATACAATGAGCAGTTCTTC
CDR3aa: CASSLGGTPRYNEQFF

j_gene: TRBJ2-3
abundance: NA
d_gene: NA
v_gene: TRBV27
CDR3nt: TGTGCCAGCAGTTTAGCTTTTCGGGGAATTAGCACAGATACGCAGTATTTT
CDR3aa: CASSLAFRGISTDTQYF

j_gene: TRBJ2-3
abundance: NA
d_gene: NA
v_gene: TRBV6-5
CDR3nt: TGTGCCAGCACCCCTGAGGGCGAAGATACGCAGTATTTT
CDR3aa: CASTPEGEDTQYF

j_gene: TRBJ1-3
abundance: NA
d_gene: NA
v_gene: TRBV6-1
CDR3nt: TGTGCCAGCAGTGAAGACAGTAGCTCTGGAAACACCATATATTTT
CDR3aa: CASSEDSSSGNTIYF

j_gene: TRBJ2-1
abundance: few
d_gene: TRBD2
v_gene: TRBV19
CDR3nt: TGTGCCAGTAGTATAAGGGAGGGTGAGCAGTTCTTC
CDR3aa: CASSIREGEQFF

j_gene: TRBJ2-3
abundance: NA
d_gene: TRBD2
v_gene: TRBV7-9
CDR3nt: TGTGCCAGCAGCTTATATCTAGCGGGGACTACAGATACGCAGTATTTT
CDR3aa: CASSLYLAGTTDTQYF

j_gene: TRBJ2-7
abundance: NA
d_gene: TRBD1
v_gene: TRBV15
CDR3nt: TGTGCCACCAGCAGAACCCGGGACAGGGGCTACGAGCAGTACTTC
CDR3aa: CATSRTRDRGYEQYF

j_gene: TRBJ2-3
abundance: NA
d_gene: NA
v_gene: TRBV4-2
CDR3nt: TGTGCCAGCAGCCAAGAGAGAGCAGATACGCAGTATTTT
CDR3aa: CASSQERADTQYF

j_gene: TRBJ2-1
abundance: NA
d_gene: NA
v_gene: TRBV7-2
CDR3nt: TGTGCCAGCAGTTCCTCGCGGCAGGGGCAGTTCTTC
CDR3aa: CASSSSRQGQFF

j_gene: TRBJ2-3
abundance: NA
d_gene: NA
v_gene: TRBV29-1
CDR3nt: TGCAGCGTTCCTAGCACAGATACGCAGTATTTT
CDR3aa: CSVPSTDTQYF

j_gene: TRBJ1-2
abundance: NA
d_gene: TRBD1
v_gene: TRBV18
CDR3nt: TGTGCCAGCTCTCCTACAGGGGCTACTGGCTACACCTTC
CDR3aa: CASSPTGATGYTF

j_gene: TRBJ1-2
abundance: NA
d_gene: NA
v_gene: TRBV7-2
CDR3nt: TGTGCCAGCAGCTCCGGACAGCCCTATGGCTACACCTTC
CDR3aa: CASSSGQPYGYTF

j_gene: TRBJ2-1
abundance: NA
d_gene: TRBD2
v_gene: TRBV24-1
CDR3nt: TGTGCCACCAGTGATTTCCCTCGGGGCGGGGGGACCTACAATGAGCAGTTCTTC
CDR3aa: CATSDFPRGGGTYNEQFF

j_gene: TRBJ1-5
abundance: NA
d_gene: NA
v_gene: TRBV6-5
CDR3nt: TGTGCCAGCCAGGAGGGTCTTGGGAGCAATCAGCCCCAGCATTTT
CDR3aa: CASQEGLGSNQPQHF

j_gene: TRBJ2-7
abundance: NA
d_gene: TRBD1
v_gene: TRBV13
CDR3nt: TGTGCCAGCAGCTTAGGACAGGGGTCCTTCGAGCAGTACTTC
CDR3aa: CASSLGQGSFEQYF

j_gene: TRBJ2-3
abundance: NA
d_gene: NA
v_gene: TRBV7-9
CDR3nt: TGTGCCAGCAGCTTTGACGGGGGGCACGATACGCAGTATTTT
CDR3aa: CASSFDGGHDTQYF

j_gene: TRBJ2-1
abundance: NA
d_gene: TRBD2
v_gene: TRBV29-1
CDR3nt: TGCAGCGTTGAAGAGCTCGGGACTAGCGTCTACAATGAGCAGTTCTTC
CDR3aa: CSVEELGTSVYNEQFF

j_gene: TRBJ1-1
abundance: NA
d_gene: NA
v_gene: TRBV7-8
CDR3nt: TGTGCCAGCAGCCCCTGGACAGCCCAAGTCTCTAACACTGAAGCTTTCTTT
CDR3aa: CASSPWTAQVSNTEAFF

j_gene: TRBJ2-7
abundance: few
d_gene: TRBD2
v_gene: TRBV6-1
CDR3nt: TGTGCCAGCAGTGAAGAGGTAGCGGGTCCAGGCTCCTACGAGCAGTACTTC
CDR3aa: CASSEEVAGPGSYEQYF

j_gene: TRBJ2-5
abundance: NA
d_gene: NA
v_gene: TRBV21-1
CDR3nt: TGTGCCAGCAGCAAAGCCCTGATTCCCGGGACAGGGGAACAAGAGACCCAGTACTTC
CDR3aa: CASSKALIPGTGEQETQYF

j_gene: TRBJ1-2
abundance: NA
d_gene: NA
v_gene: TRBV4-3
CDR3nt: TGCGCCAGCAGCCAAGATGGGCGTAACTATGGCTACACCTTC
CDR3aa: CASSQDGRNYGYTF

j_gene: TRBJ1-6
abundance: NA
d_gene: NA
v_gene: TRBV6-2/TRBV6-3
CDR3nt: TGTGCCAGCAGCGGCGACTGGAATTCACCCCTCCACTTT
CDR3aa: CASSGDWNSPLHF

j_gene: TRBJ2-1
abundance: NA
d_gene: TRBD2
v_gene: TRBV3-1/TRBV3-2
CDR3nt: TGTGCCAGCAGCCAATCCGGGACTAGCGGCGATGAGCAGTTCTTC
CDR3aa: CASSQSGTSGDEQFF

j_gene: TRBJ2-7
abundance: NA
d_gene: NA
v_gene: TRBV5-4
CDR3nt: TGTGCCAGCAGCTTGGACGGGATCCCCTACGAGCAGTACTTC
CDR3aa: CASSLDGIPYEQYF

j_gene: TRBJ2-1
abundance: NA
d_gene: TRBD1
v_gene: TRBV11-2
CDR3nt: TGTGCCAGCAGCTCAGGAATTGGGACAGGGGTCAATGAGCAGTTCTTC
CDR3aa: CASSSGIGTGVNEQFF

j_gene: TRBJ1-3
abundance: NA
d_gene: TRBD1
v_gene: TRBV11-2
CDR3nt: TGTGCCAGCAGCCACCGGACAGGCTCTGGAAACACCATATATTTT
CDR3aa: CASSHRTGSGNTIYF

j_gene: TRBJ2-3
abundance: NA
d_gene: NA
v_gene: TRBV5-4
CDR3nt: TGTGCCAGCAGCTTGGCGGGGGCAGATACGCAGTATTTT
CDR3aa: CASSLAGADTQYF

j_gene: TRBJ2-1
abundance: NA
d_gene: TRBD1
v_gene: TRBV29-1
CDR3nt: TGCAGCGTGAGCAGGACAGGGACCCTAGAGCAGTTCTTC
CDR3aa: CSVSRTGTLEQFF

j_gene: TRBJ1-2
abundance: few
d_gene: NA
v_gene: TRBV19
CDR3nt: TGTGCCAGTAGCCCTAATGTGGACTATGGCTACACCTTC
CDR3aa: CASSPNVDYGYTF

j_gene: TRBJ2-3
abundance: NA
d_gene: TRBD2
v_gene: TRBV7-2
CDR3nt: TGTGCCAGCAGCCGCGGGGGGGCTAGCGGGGGACGTGCGCAGTATTTT
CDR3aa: CASSRGGASGGRAQYF

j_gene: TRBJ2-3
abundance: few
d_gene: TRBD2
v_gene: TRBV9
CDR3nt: TGTGCCAGCAGCGTTACTAGCGGGGACACAGATACGCAGTATTTT
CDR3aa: CASSVTSGDTDTQYF

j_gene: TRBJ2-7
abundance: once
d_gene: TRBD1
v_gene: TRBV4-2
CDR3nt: TGTGCCAGCAGCCAGGGACAGGGGGCCGGGGACGAGCAGTACTTC
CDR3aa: CASSQGQGAGDEQYF

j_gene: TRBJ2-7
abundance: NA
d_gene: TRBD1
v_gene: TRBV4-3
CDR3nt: TGCGCCAGCAGCCCCGACAGGGACCTCTACGAGCAGTACTTC
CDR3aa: CASSPDRDLYEQYF

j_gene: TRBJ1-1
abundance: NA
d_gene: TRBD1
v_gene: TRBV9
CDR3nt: TGTGCCAGCAGCTCCGGACAGGGGAGGGGGGACACTGAAGCTTTCTTT
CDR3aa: CASSSGQGRGDTEAFF

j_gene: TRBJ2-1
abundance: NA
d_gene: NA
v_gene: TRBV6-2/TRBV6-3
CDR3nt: TGTGCCAGCAGTTACTCTGGGCATGAGCAGTTCTTC
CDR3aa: CASSYSGHEQFF

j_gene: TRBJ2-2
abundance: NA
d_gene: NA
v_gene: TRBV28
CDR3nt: TGTGCCAGCCAGGCAGGGCAGAACACCGGGGAGCTGTTTTTT
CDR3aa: CASQAGQNTGELFF

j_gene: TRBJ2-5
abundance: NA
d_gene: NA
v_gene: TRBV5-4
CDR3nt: TGTGCCAGCAGCCACGACACGATCCAAGAGACCCAGTACTTC
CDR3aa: CASSHDTIQETQYF

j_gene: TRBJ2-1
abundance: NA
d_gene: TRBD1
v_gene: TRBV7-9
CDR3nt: TGTGCCAGCAGCGCCCCCGGGACAGGGGGCAATGAGCAGTTCTTC
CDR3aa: CASSAPGTGGNEQFF

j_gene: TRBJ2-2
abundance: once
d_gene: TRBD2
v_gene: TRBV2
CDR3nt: TGTGCCAGCAACCCAAGCGGGAGGGCCGTTGATTCCGGGGAGCTGTTTTTT
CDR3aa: CASNPSGRAVDSGELFF

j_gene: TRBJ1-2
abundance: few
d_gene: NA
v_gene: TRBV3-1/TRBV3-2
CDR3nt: TGTGCCAGCAGTAATTCAGGTCGGGAATATGGCTACACCTTC
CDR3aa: CASSNSGREYGYTF

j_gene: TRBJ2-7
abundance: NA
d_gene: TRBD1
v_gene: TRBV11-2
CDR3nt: TGTGCCAGCAGCCACGGGGCAGGGGGTCTGGGGGCCTACGAGCAGTACTTC
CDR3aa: CASSHGAGGLGAYEQYF

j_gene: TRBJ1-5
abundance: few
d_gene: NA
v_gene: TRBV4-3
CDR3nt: TGCGCCAGCAGCCAAACGGGGGGCCATCAGCCCCAGCATTTT
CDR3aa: CASSQTGGHQPQHF

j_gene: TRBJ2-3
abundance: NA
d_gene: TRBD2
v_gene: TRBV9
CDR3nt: TGTGCCAGCAGCGTACTAGCGGGGACCACAGATACGCAGTATTTT
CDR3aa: CASSVLAGTTDTQYF

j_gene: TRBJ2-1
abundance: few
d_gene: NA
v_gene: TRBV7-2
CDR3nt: TGTGCCAGCAGCTCGTCGCGGGGTGGTAATGAGCAGTTCTTC
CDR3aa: CASSSSRGGNEQFF